This TCR beta chain was sequenced during a study of OX40 agonist ivuxolimab in advanced cancers. Across the whole study: Dose-escalation subjects each had hepatocellular carcinoma, melanoma, renal cell or head and neck cancer. Anti-PD-1, anti-PD-L1 or anti-CTLA-4 therapy given earlier was allowed, and roughly 38% had some. A mean age of roughly 66 years, range roughly 20 to 90, was recorded, and more than 80% were male. Study-level results: The mean number of expanded clones was higher in CD8+ T cells than in CD4+.

Only in-frame clones appear in the TCRdb table, and some are missing; sequencing was by immunoSEQ multiplex PCR. The sample comprises about 19,000 clones, 78% of which are singletons, and roughly 30% rests with the top ten. Remarks on this clone: Its antigen remains unknown.

The source was CD4+ or CD8+ T cells sorted from blood, collected in a trial of the OX40 agonist ivuxolimab. This TCR derives from an adult with an advanced solid tumor such as melanoma, head and neck, liver or kidney cancer.

The CDR3 nucleotides read TGTGCCAGCAGTCCGCGAGGAGCTAACTATGGCTACACCTTC. This encodes CASSPRGANYGYTF. The V call is TRBV27, the J call TRBJ1-2; D unclear. Per the germline V gene, CDR1 is MNHEY and CDR2 is SMNVEV (reference sequence). V shed 5 bases and J shed 0 bases, with 10 bases lying between them. The CDR3 runs to 14 residues.